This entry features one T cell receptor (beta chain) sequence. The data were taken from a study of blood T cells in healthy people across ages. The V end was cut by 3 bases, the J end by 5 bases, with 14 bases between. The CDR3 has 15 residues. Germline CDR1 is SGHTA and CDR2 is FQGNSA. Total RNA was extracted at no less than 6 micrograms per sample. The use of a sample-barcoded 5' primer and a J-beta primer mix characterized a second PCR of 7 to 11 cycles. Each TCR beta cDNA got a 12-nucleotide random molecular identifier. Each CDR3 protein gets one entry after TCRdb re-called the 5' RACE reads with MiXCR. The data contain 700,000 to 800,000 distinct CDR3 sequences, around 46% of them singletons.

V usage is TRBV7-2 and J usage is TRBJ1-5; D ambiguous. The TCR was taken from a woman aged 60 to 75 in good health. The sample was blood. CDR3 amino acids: CASSLSGGGHQPQHF. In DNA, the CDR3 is TGTGCCAGCAGCTTGAGTGGAGGAGGGCATCAGCCCCAGCATTTT. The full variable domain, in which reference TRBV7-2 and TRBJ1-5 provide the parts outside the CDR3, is GAGVSQSPSNKVTEKGKDVELRCDPISGHTALYWYRQSLGQGLEFLIYFQGNSAPDKSGLPSDRFSAERTGGSVSTLTIQRTQQEDSAVYLCASSLSGGGHQPQHFGDGTRLSIL.